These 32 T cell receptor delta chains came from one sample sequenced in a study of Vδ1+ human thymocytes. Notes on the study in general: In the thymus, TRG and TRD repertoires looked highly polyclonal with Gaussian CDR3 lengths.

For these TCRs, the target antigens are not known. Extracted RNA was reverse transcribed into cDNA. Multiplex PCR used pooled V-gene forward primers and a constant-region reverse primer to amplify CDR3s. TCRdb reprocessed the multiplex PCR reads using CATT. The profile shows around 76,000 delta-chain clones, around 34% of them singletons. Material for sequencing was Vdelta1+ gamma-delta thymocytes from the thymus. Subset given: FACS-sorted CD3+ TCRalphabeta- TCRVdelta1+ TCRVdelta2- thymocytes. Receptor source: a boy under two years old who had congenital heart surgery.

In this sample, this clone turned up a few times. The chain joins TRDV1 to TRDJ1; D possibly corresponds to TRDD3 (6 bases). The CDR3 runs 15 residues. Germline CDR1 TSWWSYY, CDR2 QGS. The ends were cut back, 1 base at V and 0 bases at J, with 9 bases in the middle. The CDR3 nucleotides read TGTGCTCTTGGGGAACCACGGGGATACACCGATAAACTCATCTTT. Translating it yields CALGEPRGYTDKLIF.

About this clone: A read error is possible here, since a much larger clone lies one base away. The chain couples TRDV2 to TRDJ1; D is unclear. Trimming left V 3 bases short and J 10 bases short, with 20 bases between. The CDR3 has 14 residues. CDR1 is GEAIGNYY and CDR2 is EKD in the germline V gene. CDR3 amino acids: CACDSGSTMVRLIF. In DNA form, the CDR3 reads TGTGCCTGTGACTCAGGTTCTACGATGGTTAGACTCATCTTT.

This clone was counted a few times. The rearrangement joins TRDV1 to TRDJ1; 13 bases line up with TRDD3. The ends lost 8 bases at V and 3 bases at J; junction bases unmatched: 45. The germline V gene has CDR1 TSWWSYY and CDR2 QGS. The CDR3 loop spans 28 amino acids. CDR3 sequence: CALTSVGPPTPFPTIWYWGIRISDKLIF. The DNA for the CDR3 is TGTGCTCTTACTAGCGTTGGACCGCCGACGCCCTTTCCTACTATCTGGTACTGGGGGATACGCATCTCCGATAAACTCATCTTT.

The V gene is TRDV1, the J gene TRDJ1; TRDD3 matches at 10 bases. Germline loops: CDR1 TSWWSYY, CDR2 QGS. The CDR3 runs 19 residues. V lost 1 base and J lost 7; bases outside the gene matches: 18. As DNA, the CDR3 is TGTGCTCTTGGGGAACCTGTATCCCTTTTACTGGGGGATTCGGGTAAACTCATCTTT. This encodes CALGEPVSLLLGDSGKLIF.

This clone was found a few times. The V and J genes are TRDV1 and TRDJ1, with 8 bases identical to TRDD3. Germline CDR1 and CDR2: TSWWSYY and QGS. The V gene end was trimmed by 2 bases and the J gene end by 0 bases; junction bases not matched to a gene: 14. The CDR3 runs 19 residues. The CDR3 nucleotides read TGTGCTCTTGGGGAATTCCTAAAGTACTGGGGGCGGTACACCGATAAACTCATCTTT. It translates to CALGEFLKYWGRYTDKLIF.

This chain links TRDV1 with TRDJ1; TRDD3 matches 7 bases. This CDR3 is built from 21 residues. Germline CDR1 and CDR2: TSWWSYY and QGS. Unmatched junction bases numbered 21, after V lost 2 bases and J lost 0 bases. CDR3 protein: CALGEEIGYDTGDLYTDKLIF. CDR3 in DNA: TGTGCTCTTGGGGAAGAAATTGGGTACGATACTGGGGACCTGTACACCGATAAACTCATCTTT.

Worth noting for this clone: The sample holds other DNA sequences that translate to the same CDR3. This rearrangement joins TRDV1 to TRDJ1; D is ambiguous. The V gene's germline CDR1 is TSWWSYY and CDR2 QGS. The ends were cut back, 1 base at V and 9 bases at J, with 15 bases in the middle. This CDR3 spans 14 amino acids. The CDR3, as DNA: TGTGCTCTTGGGGAACCAGTACCACGGTGGGAACTCATCTTT. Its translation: CALGEPVPRWELIF.

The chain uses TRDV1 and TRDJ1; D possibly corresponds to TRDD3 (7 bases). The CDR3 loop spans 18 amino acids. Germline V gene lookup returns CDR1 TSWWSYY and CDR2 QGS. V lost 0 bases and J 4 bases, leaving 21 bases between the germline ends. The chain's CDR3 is CALGELSLLQLGLDKLIF. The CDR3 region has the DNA TGTGCTCTTGGGGAACTTTCCCTCCTACAACTGGGGCTCGATAAACTCATCTTT.

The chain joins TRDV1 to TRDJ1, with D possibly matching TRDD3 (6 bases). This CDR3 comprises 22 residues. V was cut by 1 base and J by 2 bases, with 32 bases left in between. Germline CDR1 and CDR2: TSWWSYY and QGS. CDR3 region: CALGERIPRLRPVLGRTDKLIF. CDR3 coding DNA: TGTGCTCTTGGGGAACGGATCCCGAGGTTGAGGCCCGTACTGGGTCGGACCGATAAACTCATCTTT.

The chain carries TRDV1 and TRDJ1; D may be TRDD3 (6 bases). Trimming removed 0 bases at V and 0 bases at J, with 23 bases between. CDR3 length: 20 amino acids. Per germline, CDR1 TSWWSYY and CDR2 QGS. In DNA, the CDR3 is TGTGCTCTTGGGGAACTCGAACGATACGGCCTCTCCAAAGACACCGATAAACTCATCTTT. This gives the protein CALGELERYGLSKDTDKLIF.

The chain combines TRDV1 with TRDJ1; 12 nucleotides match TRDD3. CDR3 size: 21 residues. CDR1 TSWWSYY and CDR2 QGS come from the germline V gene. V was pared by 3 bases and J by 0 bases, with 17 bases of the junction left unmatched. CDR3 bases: TGTGCTCTTGGGGAGGCTTCCTGTCTGGGGGATACGGCCGGGTACACCGATAAACTCATCTTT. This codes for CALGEASCLGDTAGYTDKLIF.

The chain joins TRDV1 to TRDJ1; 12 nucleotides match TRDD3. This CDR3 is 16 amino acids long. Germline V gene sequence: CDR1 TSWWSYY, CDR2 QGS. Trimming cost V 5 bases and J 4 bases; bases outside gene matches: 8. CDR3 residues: CALGKTGGYSIDKLIF. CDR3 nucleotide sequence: TGTGCTCTTGGGAAAACTGGGGGATACTCCATCGATAAACTCATCTTT.

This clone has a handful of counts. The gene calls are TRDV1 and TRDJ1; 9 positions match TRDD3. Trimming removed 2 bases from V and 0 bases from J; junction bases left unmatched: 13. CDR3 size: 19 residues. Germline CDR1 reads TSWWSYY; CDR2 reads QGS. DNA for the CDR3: TGTGCTCTTGGGGAAGCAGGAAGGACTGGGGGAGACCACACCGATAAACTCATCTTT. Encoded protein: CALGEAGRTGGDHTDKLIF.

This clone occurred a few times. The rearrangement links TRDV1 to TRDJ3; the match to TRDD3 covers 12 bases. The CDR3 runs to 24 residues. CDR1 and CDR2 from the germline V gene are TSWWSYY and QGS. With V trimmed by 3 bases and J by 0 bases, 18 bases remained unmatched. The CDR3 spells CALGDSSIRLGDTRSSWDTRQMFF. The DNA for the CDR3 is TGTGCTCTTGGGGACTCCTCCATTCGACTGGGGGATACTCGAAGCTCCTGGGACACCCGACAGATGTTTTTC.

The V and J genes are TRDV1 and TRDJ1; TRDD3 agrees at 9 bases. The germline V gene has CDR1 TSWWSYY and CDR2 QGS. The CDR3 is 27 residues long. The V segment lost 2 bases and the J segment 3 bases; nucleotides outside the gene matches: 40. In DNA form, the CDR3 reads TGTGCTCTTGGGGAAAATCTCTGGCCTTCCTCCCGCATTGTTACTACTGGGGGACGCCCGCGTGCCGATAAACTCATCTTT. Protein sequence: CALGENLWPSSRIVTTGGRPRADKLIF.

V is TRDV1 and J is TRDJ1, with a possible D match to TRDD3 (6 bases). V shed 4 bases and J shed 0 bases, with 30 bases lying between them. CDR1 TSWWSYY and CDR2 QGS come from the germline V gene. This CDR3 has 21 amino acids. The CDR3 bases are TGTGCTCTTGGGGCCATAGCCTCCGCTAGGTTGGGGGGCGCGTACACCGATAAACTCATCTTT. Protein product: CALGAIASARLGGAYTDKLIF.

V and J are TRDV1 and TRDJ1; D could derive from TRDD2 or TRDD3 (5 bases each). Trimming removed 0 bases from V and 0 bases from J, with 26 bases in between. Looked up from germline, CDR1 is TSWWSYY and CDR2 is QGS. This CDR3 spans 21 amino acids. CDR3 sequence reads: CALGELGDFPLYGLYTDKLIF. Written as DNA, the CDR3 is TGTGCTCTTGGGGAACTGGGAGACTTCCCACTATACGGGCTATACACCGATAAACTCATCTTT.

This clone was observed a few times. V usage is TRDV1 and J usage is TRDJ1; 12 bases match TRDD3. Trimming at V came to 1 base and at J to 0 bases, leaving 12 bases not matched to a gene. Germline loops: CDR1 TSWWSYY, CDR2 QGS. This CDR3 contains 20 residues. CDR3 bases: TGTGCTCTTGGGGAACGTCCCGTACTGGGGGATACCACCTACACCGATAAACTCATCTTT. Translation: CALGERPVLGDTTYTDKLIF.

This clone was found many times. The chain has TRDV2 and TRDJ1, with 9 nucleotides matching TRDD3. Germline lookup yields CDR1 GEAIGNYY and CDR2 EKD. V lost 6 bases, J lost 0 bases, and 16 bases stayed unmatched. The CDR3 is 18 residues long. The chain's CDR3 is CACLHSLLGDAYTDKLIF. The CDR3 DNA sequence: TGTGCCTGTCTCCACTCCCTTCTGGGGGATGCTTACACCGATAAACTCATCTTT.

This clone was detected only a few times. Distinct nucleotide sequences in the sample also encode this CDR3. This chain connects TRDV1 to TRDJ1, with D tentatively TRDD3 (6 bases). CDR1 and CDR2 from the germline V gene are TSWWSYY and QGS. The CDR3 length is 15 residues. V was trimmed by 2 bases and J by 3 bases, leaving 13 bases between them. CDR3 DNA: TGTGCTCTTGGGGAATCCAGGGGGAGACCCGATAAACTCATCTTT. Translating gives CALGESRGRPDKLIF.

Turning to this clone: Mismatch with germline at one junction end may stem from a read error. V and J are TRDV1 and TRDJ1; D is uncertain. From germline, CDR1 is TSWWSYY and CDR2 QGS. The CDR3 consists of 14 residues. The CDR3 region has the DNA TGTGCTCTTGGGCCTCGCGAGCCCACCGATCAACTCATCTTT. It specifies CALGPREPTDQLIF.

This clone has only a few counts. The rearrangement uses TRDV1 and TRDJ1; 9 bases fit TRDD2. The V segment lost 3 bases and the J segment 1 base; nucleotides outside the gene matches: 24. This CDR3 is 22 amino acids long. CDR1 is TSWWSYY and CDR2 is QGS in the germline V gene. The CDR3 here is CALGEFGLPTEYWGSVTDKLIF. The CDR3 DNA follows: TGTGCTCTTGGGGAGTTCGGCCTTCCTACCGAGTACTGGGGATCCGTCACCGATAAACTCATCTTT.

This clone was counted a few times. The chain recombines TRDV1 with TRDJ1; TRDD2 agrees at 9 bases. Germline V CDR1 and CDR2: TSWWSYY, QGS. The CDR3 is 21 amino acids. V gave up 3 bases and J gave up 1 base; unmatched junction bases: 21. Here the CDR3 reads CALGDLRPSYGILRSTDKLIF. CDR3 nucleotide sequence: TGTGCTCTTGGGGACCTGAGGCCTTCCTACGGGATACTACGATCCACCGATAAACTCATCTTT.

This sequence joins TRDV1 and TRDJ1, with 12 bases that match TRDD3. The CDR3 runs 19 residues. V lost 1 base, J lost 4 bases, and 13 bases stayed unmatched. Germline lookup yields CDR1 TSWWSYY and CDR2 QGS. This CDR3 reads CALGEPLVLGDTERDKLIF. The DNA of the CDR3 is TGTGCTCTTGGGGAACCATTGGTACTGGGGGATACTGAACGCGATAAACTCATCTTT.

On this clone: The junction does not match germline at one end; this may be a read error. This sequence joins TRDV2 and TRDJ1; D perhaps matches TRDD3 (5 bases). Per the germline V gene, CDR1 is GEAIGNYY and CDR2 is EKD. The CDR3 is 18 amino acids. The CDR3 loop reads CACATDRLLVDPTDKLIF. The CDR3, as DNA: TGTGCCTGTGCCACCGACCGTTTACTGGTGGACCCCACCGATAAACTCATCTTT.

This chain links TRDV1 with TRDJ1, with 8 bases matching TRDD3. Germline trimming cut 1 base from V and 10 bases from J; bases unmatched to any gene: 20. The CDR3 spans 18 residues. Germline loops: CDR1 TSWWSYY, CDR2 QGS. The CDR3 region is CALGERNSVLGATFGLIF. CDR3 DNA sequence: TGTGCTCTTGGGGAACGGAATTCCGTACTGGGGGCCACTTTTGGACTCATCTTT.

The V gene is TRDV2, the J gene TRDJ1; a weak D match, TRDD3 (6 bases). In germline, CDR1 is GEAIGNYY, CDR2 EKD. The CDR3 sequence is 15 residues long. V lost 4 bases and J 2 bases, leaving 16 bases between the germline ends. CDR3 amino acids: CACDLSGVKTDKLIF. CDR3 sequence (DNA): TGTGCCTGTGATCTATCTGGGGTGAAGACCGATAAACTCATCTTT.

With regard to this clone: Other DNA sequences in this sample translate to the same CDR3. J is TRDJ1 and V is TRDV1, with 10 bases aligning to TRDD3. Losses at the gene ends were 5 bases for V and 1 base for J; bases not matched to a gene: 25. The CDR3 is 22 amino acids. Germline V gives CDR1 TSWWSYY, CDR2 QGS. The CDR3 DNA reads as TGTGCTCTTGGGACCTGGGCGGTCGTCCACCGATCTGGGGGATATAGCACCGATAAACTCATCTTT. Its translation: CALGTWAVVHRSGGYSTDKLIF.

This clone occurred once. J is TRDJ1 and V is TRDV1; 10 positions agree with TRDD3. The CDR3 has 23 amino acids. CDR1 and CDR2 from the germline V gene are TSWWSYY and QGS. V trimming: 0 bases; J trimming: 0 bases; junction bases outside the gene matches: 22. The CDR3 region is CALGELCLPRLGDPTEYTDKLIF. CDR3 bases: TGTGCTCTTGGGGAACTCTGCCTTCCTAGACTGGGGGATCCGACCGAGTACACCGATAAACTCATCTTT.

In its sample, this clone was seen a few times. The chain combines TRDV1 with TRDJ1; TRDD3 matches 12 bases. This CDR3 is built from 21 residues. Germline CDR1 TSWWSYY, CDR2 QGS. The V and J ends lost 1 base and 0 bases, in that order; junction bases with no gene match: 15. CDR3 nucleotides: TGTGCTCTTGGGGAACGGTCCTACTCTGGGGGATACGGAAGAAACACCGATAAACTCATCTTT. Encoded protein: CALGERSYSGGYGRNTDKLIF.

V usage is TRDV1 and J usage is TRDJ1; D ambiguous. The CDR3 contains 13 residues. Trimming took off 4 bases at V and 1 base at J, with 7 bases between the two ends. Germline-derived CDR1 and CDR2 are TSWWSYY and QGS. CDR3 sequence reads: CALGGMRTDKLIF. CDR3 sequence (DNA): TGTGCTCTTGGGGGCATGCGCACCGATAAACTCATCTTT.

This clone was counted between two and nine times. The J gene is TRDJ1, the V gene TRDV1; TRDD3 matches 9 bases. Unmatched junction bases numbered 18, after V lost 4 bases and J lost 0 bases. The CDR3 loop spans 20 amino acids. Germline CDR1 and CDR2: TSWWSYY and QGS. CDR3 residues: CALGGAPPPYWGTYTDKLIF. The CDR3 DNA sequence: TGTGCTCTTGGGGGGGCCCCACCTCCCTACTGGGGGACTTACACCGATAAACTCATCTTT.